This record looks at one TCR beta chain sequence and its context. This record comes from a study of shared T cell receptors in the human thymus. This CDR3 is built from 13 residues. V shed 5 bases and J shed 6 bases, with 14 bases lying between them. Germline assignment: CDR1 MNHEY and CDR2 SVGAGI. The repertoire was sequenced with immunoSEQ multiplex PCR; TCRdb's copy has only in-frame clones and lacks some. Here the sample spans hundreds of thousands of clones, 80% to 90% being singletons. This same sample was also part of a study on human thymus T cells. Per that study: Congenital heart defects were the reason for the corrective surgery that the donors, healthy Finnish infants, were having. An apparent bias in V and J gene usage was seen in thymic and blood repertoires.

The gene calls are TRBV6-5 and TRBJ2-7; maybe TRBD2 (5 bases). This receptor was taken from a boy under three years old with a congenital heart defect. Sequenced material: thymocytes. In DNA, the CDR3 is TGTGCCAGCAGTAACCCTTCGGGGAGCGAGCAGTACTTC. It specifies CASSNPSGSEQYF.